The entry below describes one T cell receptor (beta chain). The sample is drawn from a study of blood T cell repertoires in COVID-19. On the study more broadly: The origin of the acute and convalescent COVID-19 samples was the United States, Italy and Spain. From T cells, B-cell-depleted T cells, or PBMCs came the material, which was cDNA or gDNA.

Authors' methods: Nucleated cell counts were estimated from reference gene primer amplification. Repertoires were generated with immunoSEQ multiplex PCR, while TCRdb's copy carries only in-frame clones and drops some. The DNA was the basis for D and trimming; V, J and clone size are from that table. The table records just under 80,000 clones, just over 85% of them present only once. The specimen was peripheral blood. This receptor was identified in a human donor in a cohort sampled during active COVID-19.

Here the CDR3 reads CASSPQAMNTEAFF. The DNA for the CDR3 is TGCGCCAGCAGCCCCCAGGCTATGAACACTGAAGCTTTCTTT. J is TRBJ1-1 and V is TRBV4-3, with D hard to call. Trimming left V 4 bases short and J 0 bases short, with 9 bases between. The CDR3 extends over 14 amino acids. From germline, CDR1 is LGHNA and CDR2 YSLEER.